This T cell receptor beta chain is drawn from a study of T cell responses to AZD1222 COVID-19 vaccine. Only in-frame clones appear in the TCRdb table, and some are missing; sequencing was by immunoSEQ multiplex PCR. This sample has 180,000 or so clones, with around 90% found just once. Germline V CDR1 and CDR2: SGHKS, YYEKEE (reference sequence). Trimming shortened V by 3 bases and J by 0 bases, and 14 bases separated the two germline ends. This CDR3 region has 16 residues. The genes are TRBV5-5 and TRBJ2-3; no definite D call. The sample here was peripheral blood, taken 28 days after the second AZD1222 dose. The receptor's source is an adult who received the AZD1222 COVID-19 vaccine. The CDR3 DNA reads TGTGCCAGCAGCTATCGCGAAGGTGCTAGCACAGATACGCAGTATTTT. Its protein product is CASSYREGASTDTQYF.